The clone carrying this T cell receptor beta chain came up once. Its specificity is not known. Profiling relied on immunoSEQ multiplex PCR, and the TCRdb table lists in-frame clones only, not all of them. The sample lists roughly 16,000 clones; approximately 89% were seen once. The CDR3 is 15 residues long. CDR1 SEHNR and CDR2 FQNEAQ come from the germline V gene (reference sequence). V lost 7 bases, J lost 1 base, and 15 bases lay in between. The source of the sample is a study of T cells in localized non-small cell lung cancer. Study findings and constraints: Density of T cells in blood, when higher, went with longer overall survival. Uninvolved neighboring lung showed the greatest T cell clonality, exceeding tumor.

This rearrangement joins TRBV7-9 to TRBJ2-3, with a weak D call TRBD2 (6 bases). The clonotype was recovered from a woman aged 40-75 years with stage I lung adenocarcinoma. The material was peripheral blood, obtained before any cancer treatment. CDR3 nucleotides: TGTGCCAGCAAGGACCTTGGCGGGGGCACAGATACGCAGTATTTT. This gives the protein CASKDLGGGTDTQYF. The full variable domain, its missing parts supplied by reference TRBV7-9 and TRBJ2-3, is DTGVSQNPRHKITKRGQNVTFRCDPISEHNRLYWYRQTLGQGPEFLTYFQNEAQLEKSRLLSDRFSAERPKGSFSTLEIQRTEQGDSAMYLCASKDLGGGTDTQYFGPGTRLTVL.